This T cell receptor beta chain was captured by sequencing in a study of blood T cell repertoires in COVID-19. On the study more broadly: Samples taken during acute and convalescent COVID-19 were collected in the United States, Italy and Spain.

Looked up from germline, CDR1 is SGHVS and CDR2 is FNYEAQ. The CDR3 is 13 residues long. Trimming took 5 bases from V and 7 from J, leaving 15 bases between them. The protocol was immunoSEQ multiplex PCR, while the TCRdb copy is restricted to in-frame clones and leaves out a portion. The data contain 200,000 to 300,000 clones, roughly 86% of them singletons. In assigning cohorts, the study relied on participant-reported clinical history. The clonotype comes from a woman between 18 and 30 years old who had recovered from COVID-19. Sequenced: PBMCs or T cells enriched from blood (not recorded which). J is TRBJ2-7 and V is TRBV7-6; a weak D match, TRBD2 (6 bases). Here the CDR3 DNA reads TGTGCCAGCAGCAGAGGAGGGGTAGCTGAGCAGTACTTC. Its protein is CASSRGGVAEQYF.